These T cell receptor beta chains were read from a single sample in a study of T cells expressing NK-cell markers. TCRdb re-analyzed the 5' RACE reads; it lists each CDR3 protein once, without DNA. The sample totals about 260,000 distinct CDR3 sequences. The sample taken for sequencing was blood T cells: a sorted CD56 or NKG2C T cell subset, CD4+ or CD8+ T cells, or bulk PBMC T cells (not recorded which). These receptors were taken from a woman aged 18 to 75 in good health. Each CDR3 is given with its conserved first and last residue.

CASSSGTLRYEQYF	TRBV28	TRBJ2-7
CSARDHYGGQPYNSPLHF	TRBV20-1	TRBJ1-6
CAWSPVNTEAFF	TRBV30	TRBJ1-1
CASSNNRAGTEAFF	TRBV7-3	TRBJ1-1
CASRPGQGNSPLHF	TRBV5-1	TRBJ1-6
CATSDLAGDEGNEQFF	TRBV24-1	TRBJ2-1
CASSFGGLAGTDTQYF	TRBV28	TRBJ2-3
CSARDTEKLFF	TRBV20-1	TRBJ1-4
CASSPPGLGGETQYF	TRBV3-1	TRBJ2-5
CASSKLEGHGQETQYF	TRBV21-1	TRBJ2-5
CASSLDYTLGETQYF	TRBV7-2	TRBJ2-5
CSARLPLAGRTNEQFF	TRBV20-1	TRBJ2-1
CASSYGQGVTAGYTF	TRBV6-2/TRBV6-3	TRBJ1-2
CASRPGSNTGELFF	TRBV12-3/TRBV12-4	TRBJ2-2
CSAEKGTGKGDTQYF	TRBV20-1	TRBJ2-3
CASSSRWTGSDTQYF	TRBV28	TRBJ2-3
CSVASRDGNQPQHF	TRBV29-1	TRBJ1-5
CAIPLGHPNTGELFF	TRBV6-1	TRBJ2-2
CASSWTGRSPGELFF	TRBV27	TRBJ2-2
CASTENSYYGYTF	TRBV6-1	TRBJ1-2
CASSRGRSNQPQHF	TRBV6-2/TRBV6-3	TRBJ1-5
CAWSGRSGYGNQPQHF	TRBV30	TRBJ1-5
CASRRDGNYGYTF	TRBV7-2	TRBJ1-2
CSAQDRGGTEAFF	TRBV20-1	TRBJ1-1
CSARASGVSKNIQYF	TRBV20-1	TRBJ2-4
CASSLSPETQYF	TRBV12-3/TRBV12-4	TRBJ2-5
CASSLEGGVSYEQYF	TRBV12-3/TRBV12-4	TRBJ2-7
CASSYGTDSTDTQYF	TRBV7-9	TRBJ2-3
CASSHPLNYGYTF	TRBV7-2	TRBJ1-2
CASSLARGAKNIQYF	TRBV12-3/TRBV12-4	TRBJ2-4
CASSPAGTGRNQPQHF	TRBV18	TRBJ1-5
CASSSDLGGYTF	TRBV7-3	TRBJ1-2
CASSISGSIDEQYF	TRBV7-9	TRBJ2-7
CSTGTGWNEQFF	TRBV20-1	TRBJ2-1
CASRPEGLAEYNEQFF	TRBV28	TRBJ2-1
CASSSPGSTYEQYF	TRBV27	TRBJ2-7
CASSQDKPGGTQYF	TRBV3-1	TRBJ2-5
CASSLAGTENTEAFF	TRBV13	TRBJ1-1
CATSGSGNEQFF	TRBV2	TRBJ2-1
CASSRLGQGMEQYF	TRBV11-2	TRBJ2-7
CASSLNGVTYEQYF	TRBV5-5	TRBJ2-7
CASSRDRGFEGAEKLFF	TRBV12-3/TRBV12-4	TRBJ1-4
CASSRRGAPVNEQYF	TRBV5-1	TRBJ2-7
CASSPRQAGTDTQYF	TRBV5-1	TRBJ2-3
CASSPKGSNTEAFF	TRBV7-8	TRBJ1-1
CASSTHRGKGNTEAFF	TRBV5-1	TRBJ1-1
CATQQMASRYNEQFF	TRBV15	TRBJ2-1
CASGQDGDRVGEKLFF	TRBV4-3	TRBJ1-4
CASSNRDRGVRSEQFF	TRBV5-4	TRBJ2-1
CSARSSETQYF	TRBV20-1	TRBJ2-5
CASSPVGPGNSPLHF	TRBV12-3/TRBV12-4	TRBJ1-6
CASSLVPSGSSYEQYF	TRBV11-2	TRBJ2-7
CASSPDSLLSGFNEQFF	TRBV18	TRBJ2-1
CASSKGGFGFSYEQYF	TRBV21-1	TRBJ2-7
CAISESTDTQYF	TRBV10-3	TRBJ2-3
CASTSWGGGFTDTQYF	TRBV12-3/TRBV12-4	TRBJ2-3
CSVVEGAREQYF	TRBV29-1	TRBJ2-7